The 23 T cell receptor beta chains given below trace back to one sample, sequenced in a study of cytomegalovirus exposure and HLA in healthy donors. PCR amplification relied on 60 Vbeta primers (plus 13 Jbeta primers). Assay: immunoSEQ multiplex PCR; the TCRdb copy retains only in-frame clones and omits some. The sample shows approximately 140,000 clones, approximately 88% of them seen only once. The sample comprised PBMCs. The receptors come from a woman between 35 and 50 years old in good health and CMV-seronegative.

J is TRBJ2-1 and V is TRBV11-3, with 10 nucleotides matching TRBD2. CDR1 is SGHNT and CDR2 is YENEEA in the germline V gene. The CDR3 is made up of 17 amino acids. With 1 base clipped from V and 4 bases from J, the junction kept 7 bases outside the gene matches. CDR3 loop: CASSLALTSGIYNEQFF. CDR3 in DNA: TGTGCCAGCAGCTTAGCCCTTACTAGCGGGATATACAATGAGCAGTTCTTC.

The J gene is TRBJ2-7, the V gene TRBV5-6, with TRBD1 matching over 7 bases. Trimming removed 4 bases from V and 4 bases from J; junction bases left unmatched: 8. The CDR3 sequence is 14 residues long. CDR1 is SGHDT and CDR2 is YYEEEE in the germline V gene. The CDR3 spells CASSASGQRYEQYF. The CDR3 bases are TGTGCCAGCAGCGCATCGGGACAGCGGTACGAGCAGTACTTC.

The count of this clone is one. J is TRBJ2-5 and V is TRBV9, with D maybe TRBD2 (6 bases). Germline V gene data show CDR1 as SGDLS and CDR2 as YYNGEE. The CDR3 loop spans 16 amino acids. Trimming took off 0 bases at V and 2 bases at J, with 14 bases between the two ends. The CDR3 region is CASSVAQVAGQETQYF. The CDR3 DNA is TGTGCCAGCAGCGTAGCTCAGGTGGCGGGGCAAGAGACCCAGTACTTC. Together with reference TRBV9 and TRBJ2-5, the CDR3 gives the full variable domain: DSGVTQTPKHLITATGQRVTLRCSPRSGDLSVYWYQQSLDQGLQFLIQYYNGEERAKGNILERFSAQQFPDLHSELNLSSLELGDSALYFCASSVAQVAGQETQYFGPGTRLLVL.

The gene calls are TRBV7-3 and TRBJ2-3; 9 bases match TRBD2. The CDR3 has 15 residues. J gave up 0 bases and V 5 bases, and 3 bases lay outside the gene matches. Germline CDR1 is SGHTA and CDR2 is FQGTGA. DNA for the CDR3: TGTGCCAGCAGCAGAACTAGCGGGAGCACAGATACGCAGTATTTT. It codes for CASSRTSGSTDTQYF.

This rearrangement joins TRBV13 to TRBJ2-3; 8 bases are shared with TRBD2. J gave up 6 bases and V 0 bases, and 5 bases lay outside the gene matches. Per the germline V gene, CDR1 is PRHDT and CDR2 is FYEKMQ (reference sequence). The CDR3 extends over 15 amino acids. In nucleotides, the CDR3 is TGTGCCAGCAGCTTAGGGTTAGCGGGAACCGATACGCAGTATTTT. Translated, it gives CASSLGLAGTDTQYF.

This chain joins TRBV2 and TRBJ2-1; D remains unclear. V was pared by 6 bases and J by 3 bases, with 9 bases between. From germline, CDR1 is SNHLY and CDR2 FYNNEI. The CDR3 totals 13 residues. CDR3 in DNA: TGTGCCAGCAGGTCCAGTAACTACAATGAGCAGTTCTTC. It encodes CASRSSNYNEQFF.

The CDR3 region is CASSPGLAGPDTQYF. For the CDR3, the DNA is TGCGCCAGCAGCCCGGGACTAGCGGGACCTGATACGCAGTATTTT. The chain carries TRBV5-1 and TRBJ2-3; 13 bases fit TRBD2. The CDR3 loop spans 15 amino acids. Germline trimming cut 4 bases from V and 6 bases from J; bases unmatched to any gene: 5. Germline lookup yields CDR1 SGHRS and CDR2 YFSETQ.

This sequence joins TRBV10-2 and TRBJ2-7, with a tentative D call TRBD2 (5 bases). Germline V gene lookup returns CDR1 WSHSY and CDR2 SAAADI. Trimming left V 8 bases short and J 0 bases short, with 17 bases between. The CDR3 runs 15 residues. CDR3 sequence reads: CASSLERGLSYEQYF. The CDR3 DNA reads TGCGCCAGCTCCCTGGAACGCGGGCTCTCCTACGAGCAGTACTTC.

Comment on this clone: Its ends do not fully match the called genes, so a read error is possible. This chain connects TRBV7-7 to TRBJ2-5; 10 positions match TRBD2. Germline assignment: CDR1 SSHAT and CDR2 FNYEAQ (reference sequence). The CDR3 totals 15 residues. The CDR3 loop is CASSLGLAVQETQYF. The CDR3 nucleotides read TGTGCTAGCAGCTTAGGACTAGCGGTTCAAGAGACCCAGTACTTC.

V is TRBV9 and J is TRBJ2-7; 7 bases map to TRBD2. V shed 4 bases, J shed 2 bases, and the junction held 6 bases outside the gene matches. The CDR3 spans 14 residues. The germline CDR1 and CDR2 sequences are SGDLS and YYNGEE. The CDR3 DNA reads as TGTGCCAGCAGCCAGGGACTAACCGCCTACGAGCAGTACTTC. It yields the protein CASSQGLTAYEQYF.

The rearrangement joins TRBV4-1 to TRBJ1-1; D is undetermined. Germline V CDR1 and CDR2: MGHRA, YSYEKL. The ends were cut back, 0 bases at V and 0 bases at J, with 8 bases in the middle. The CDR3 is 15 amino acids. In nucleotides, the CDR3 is TGCGCCAGCAGCCAAGATGCCTATATGAACACTGAAGCTTTCTTT. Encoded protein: CASSQDAYMNTEAFF.

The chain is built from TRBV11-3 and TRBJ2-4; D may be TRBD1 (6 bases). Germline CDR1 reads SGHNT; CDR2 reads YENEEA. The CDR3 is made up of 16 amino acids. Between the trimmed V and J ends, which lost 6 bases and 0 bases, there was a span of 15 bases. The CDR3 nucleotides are TGTGCCAGCAGTCTCGGGACAAGAAAAGCCAAAAACATTCAGTACTTC. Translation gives CASSLGTRKAKNIQYF.

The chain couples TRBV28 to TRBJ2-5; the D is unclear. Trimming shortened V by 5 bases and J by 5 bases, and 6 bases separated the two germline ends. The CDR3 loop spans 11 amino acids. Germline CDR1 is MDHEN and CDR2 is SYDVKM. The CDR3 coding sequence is TGTGCCAGCAGTCGTTTGGAGACCCAGTACTTC. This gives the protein CASSRLETQYF.

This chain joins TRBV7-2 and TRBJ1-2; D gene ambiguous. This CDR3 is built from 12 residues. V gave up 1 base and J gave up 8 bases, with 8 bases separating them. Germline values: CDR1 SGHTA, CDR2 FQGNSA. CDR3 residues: CASSLGVAGYTF. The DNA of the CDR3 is TGTGCCAGCAGCTTAGGAGTTGCGGGCTACACCTTC.

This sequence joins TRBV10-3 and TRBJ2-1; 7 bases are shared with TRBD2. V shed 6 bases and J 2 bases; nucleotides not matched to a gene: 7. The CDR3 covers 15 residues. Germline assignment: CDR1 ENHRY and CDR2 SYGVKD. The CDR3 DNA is TGTGCCATCAGGATGACTAGCAGCGCCTACAATGAGCAGTTCTTC. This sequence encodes CAIRMTSSAYNEQFF.

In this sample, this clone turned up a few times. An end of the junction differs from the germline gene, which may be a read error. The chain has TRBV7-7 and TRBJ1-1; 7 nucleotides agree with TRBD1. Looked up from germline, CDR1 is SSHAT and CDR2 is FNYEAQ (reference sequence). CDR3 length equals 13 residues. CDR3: CASSDRVDTEAFF. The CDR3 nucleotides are TGTGCTAGCAGCGACAGGGTGGACACTGAAGCTTTCTTT.

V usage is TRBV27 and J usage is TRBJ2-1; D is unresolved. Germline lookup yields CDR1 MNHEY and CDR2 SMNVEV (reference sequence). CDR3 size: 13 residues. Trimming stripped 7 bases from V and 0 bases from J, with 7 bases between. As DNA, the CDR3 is TGTGCCAGCACTGGCTTCTCCTACAATGAGCAGTTCTTC. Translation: CASTGFSYNEQFF.

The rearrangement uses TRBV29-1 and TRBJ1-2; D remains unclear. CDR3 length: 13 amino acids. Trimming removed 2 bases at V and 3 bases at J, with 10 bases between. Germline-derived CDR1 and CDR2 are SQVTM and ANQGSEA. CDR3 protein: CSVETTQHYGYTF. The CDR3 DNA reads TGCAGCGTTGAAACAACACAACACTATGGCTACACCTTC.

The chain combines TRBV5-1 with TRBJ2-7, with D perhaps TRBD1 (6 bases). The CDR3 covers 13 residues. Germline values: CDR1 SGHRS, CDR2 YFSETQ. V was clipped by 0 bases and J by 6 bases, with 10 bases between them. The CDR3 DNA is TGCGCCAGCAGCTTGGTACAGGGTACCGAGCAGTACTTC. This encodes CASSLVQGTEQYF.

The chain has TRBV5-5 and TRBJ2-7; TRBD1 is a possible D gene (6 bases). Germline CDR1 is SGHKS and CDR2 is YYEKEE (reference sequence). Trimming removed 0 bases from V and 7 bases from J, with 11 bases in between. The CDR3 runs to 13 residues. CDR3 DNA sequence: TGTGCCAGCAGCTTGGCCGGACAGATTGAGCAGTACTTC. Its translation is CASSLAGQIEQYF.

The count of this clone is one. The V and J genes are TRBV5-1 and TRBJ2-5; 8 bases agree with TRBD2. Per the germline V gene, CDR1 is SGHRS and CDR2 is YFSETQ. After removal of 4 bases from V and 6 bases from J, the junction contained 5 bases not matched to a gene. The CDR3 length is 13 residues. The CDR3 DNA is TGCGCCAGCAGCCTCGGGGGGGGACAGACCCAGTACTTC. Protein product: CASSLGGGQTQYF.

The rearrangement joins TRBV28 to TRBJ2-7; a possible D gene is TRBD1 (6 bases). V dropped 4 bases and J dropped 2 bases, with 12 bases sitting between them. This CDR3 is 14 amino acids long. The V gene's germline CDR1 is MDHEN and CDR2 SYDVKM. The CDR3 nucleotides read TGTGCCAGCAGTTACAGGGTTTCGACCTACGAGCAGTACTTC. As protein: CASSYRVSTYEQYF.

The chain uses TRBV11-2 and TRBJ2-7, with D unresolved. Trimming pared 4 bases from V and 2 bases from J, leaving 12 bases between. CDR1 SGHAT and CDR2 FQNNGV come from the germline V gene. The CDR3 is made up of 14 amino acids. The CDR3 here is CASSSWHPPYEQYF. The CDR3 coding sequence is TGTGCCAGCAGCTCGTGGCATCCACCCTACGAGCAGTACTTC.